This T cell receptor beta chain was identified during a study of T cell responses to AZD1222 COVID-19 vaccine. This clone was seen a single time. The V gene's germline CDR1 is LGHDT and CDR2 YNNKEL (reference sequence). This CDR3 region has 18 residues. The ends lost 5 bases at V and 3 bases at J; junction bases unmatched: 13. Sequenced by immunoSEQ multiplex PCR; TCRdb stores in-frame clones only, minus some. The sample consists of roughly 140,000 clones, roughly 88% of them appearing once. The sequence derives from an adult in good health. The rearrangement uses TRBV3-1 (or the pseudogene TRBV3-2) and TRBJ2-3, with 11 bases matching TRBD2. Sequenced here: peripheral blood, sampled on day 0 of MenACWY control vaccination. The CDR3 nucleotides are TGTGCCAGCAGCGCTTCTATAGCGGGGGGGCCGGGAACAGATACGCAGTATTTT. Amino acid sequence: CASSASIAGGPGTDTQYF.